The TCR beta chain under discussion was sequenced for a study of lymphopenia after photon versus proton radiotherapy. Here immunoSEQ multiplex PCR was the method, and the copy in TCRdb shows in-frame clones only, minus some. The data hold around 150,000 clones, with roughly nine tenths observed a single time. The source of this sequence is a man aged 50 to 59 with gastric cancer. This sample comprised peripheral blood, obtained from a patient treated with photon-based radiotherapy.

The CDR3 nucleotides are TGCGCCAGCAGCCAGGAAGAAAGGATGGAATCACCCCTCCACTTT. Translating gives CASSQEERMESPLHF. The chain employs TRBV4-1 and TRBJ1-6; no firm D call. Trimming shortened V by 3 bases and J by 10 bases, and 16 bases separated the two germline ends. The CDR3 extends over 15 amino acids. Germline V gives CDR1 MGHRA, CDR2 YSYEKL.